One sample yielded the 4 T cell receptor beta chains listed below, sequenced in a study of control samples from healthy donors and cancer patients. Data came from immunoSEQ multiplex PCR; TCRdb stores just in-frame clones and leaves some out. This table has some 79,000 clones, roughly 87% appearing once. The sequencing sample was made of blood. These receptors were taken from a woman aged 45-59 years in good health.

V is TRBV9 and J is TRBJ2-2, with 11 bases matching TRBD2. Germline V CDR1 and CDR2: SGDLS, YYNGEE. V lost 3 bases, J lost 7 bases, and 5 bases stayed unmatched. CDR3 length: 15 amino acids. The CDR3 region is CASSDSGRAVGELFF. CDR3 DNA: TGTGCCAGCAGCGATAGCGGGAGGGCCGTCGGGGAGCTGTTTTTT.

The gene calls are TRBV30 and TRBJ1-6; D gene ambiguous. Germline V CDR1 and CDR2: GTSNPN, SVGIG (reference sequence). The CDR3 totals 13 residues. V was cut by 1 base and J by 9 bases, with 10 bases left in between. The DNA of the CDR3 is TGTGCCTGGAGTGAGGGAATTGGTTCACCCCTCCACTTT. Protein: CAWSEGIGSPLHF.

With respect to this clone: This CDR3 is also generated by other DNA sequences in the sample. The rearrangement links TRBV5-6 to TRBJ2-7; possible D gene TRBD2, 5 bases. This CDR3 is built from 15 residues. V was shortened by 3 bases and J by 0 bases, with 13 bases between the two germline ends. Per the germline V gene, CDR1 is SGHDT and CDR2 is YYEEEE. CDR3 in amino acids: CASSSVIGLSYEQYF. CDR3 DNA: TGTGCCAGCAGCTCGGTGATAGGACTCTCCTACGAGCAGTACTTC.

The chain links TRBV3-1 (or the pseudogene TRBV3-2) to TRBJ2-3; 7 bases map to TRBD2. Germline V gene sequence: CDR1 LGHDT, CDR2 YNNKEL (reference sequence). The CDR3 is 17 amino acids. With 4 bases clipped from V and 4 bases from J, the junction kept 14 bases outside the gene matches. The CDR3, as DNA: TGTGCCAGCAGCCGGGCGGGGACTACGATTAGGGCAGATACGCAGTATTTT. Protein sequence: CASSRAGTTIRADTQYF.